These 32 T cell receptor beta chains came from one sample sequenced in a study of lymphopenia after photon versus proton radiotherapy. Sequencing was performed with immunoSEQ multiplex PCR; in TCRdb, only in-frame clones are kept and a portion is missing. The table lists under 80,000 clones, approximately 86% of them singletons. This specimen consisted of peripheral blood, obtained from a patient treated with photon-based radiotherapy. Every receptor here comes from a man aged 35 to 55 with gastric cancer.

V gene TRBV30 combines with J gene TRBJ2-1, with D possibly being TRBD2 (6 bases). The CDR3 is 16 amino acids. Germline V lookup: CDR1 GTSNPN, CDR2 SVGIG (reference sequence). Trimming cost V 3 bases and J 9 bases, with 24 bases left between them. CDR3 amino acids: CAWSREWRERLGEQFF. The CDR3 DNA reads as TGTGCCTGGAGCCGAGAGTGGAGGGAGAGGTTGGGTGAGCAGTTCTTC.

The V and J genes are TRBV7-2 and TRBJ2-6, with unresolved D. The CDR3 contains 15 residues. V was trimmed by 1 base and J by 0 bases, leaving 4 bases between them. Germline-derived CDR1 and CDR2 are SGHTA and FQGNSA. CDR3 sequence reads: CASSLGVSGANVLTF. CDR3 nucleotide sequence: TGTGCCAGCAGCTTAGGTGTCTCTGGGGCCAACGTCCTGACTTTC.

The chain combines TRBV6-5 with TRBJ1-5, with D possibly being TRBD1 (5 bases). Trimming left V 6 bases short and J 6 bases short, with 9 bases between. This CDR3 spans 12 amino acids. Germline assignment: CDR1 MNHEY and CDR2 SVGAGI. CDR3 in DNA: TGTGCCAGCAGCCCGGGGGGTCAGCCCCAGCATTTT. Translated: CASSPGGQPQHF.

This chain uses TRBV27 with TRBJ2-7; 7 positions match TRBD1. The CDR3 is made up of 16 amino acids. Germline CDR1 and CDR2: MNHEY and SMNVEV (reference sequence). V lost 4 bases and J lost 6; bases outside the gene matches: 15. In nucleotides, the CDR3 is TGTGCCAGCAGTTCCCCGGGGACAGCGAACCTCCTCGAGCAGTACTTC. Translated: CASSSPGTANLLEQYF.

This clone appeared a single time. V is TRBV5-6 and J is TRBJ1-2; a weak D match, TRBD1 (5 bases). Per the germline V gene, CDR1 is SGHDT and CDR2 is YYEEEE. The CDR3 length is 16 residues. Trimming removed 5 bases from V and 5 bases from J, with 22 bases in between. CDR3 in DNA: TGTGCCAGCAGGTGGGGGGAGCCGGGACCCATGTATGGCTACACCTTC. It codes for CASRWGEPGPMYGYTF.

Here the CDR3 DNA reads TGCGCCAGCAATCTCGGGACGGTCTACACAGATACGCAGTATTTT. Translated, it gives CASNLGTVYTDTQYF. This chain connects TRBV5-1 to TRBJ2-3; D is possibly TRBD1 or TRBD2 (5 bases each). V shed 6 bases and J shed 2 bases, with 16 bases lying between them. This CDR3 is built from 15 residues. In germline, CDR1 is SGHRS, CDR2 YFSETQ.

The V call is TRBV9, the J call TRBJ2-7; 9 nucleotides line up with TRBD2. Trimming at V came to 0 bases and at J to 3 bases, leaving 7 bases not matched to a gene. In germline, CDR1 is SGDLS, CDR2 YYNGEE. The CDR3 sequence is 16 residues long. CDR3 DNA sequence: TGTGCCAGCAGCGTAGGGGTGGCGGGGGGGCTCTACGAGCAGTACTTC. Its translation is CASSVGVAGGLYEQYF. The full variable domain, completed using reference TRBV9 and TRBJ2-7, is DSGVTQTPKHLITATGQRVTLRCSPRSGDLSVYWYQQSLDQGLQFLIQYYNGEERAKGNILERFSAQQFPDLHSELNLSSLELGDSALYFCASSVGVAGGLYEQYFGPGTRLTVT.

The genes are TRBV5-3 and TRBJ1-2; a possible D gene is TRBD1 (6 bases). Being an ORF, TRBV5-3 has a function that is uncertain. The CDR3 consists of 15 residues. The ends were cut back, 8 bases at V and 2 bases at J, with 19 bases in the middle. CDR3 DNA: TGTGCCAGCACCGCCGGAAGGGGGTCGAACTATGGCTACACCTTC. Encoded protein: CASTAGRGSNYGYTF.

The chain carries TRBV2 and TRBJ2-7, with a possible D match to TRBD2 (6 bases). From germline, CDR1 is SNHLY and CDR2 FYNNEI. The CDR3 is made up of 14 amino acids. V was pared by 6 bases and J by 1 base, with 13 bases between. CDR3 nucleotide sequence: TGTGCCAGCAGCCCGGGACTCCTGTCCTACGAGCAGTACTTC. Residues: CASSPGLLSYEQYF.

CDR3 DNA sequence: TGTGCCAGCAGCCCAAGGCAGGGTGGGTCCTACGAGCAGTACTTC. Translated: CASSPRQGGSYEQYF. V usage is TRBV7-9 and J usage is TRBJ2-7, with a weak D call TRBD1 (5 bases). The CDR3 consists of 15 residues. V was shortened by 5 bases and J by 1 base, with 15 bases between the two germline ends. Germline V gene data show CDR1 as SEHNR and CDR2 as FQNEAQ (reference sequence).

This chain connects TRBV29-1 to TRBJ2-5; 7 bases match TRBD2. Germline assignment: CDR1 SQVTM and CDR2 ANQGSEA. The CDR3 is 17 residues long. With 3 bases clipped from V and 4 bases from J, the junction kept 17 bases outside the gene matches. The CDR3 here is CSVDAWGGRHFRETQYF. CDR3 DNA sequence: TGCAGCGTTGACGCCTGGGGGGGACGGCATTTTAGAGAGACCCAGTACTTC.

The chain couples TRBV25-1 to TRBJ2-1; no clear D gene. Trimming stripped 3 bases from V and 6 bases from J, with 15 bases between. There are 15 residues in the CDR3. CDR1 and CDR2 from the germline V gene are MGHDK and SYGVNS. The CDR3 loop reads CASSDPSGYSNEQFF. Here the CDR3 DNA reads TGTGCCAGCAGTGATCCCTCCGGTTACAGCAATGAGCAGTTCTTC.

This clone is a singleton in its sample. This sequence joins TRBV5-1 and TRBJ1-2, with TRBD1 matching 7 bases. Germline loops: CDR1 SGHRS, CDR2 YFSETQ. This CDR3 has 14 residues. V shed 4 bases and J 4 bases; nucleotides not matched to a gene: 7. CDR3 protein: CASSTGQSFYGYTF. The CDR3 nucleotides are TGCGCCAGCAGCACGGGACAGTCTTTCTATGGCTACACCTTC.

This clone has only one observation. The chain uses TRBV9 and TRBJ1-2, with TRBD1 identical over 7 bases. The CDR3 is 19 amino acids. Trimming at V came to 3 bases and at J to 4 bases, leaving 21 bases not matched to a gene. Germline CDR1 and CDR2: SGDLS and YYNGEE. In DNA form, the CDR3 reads TGTGCCAGCAGCGACGAAGGGGGGTTCTGGGGACAGAGTCTCTATGGCTACACCTTC. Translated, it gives CASSDEGGFWGQSLYGYTF. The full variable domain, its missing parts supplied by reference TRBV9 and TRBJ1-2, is DSGVTQTPKHLITATGQRVTLRCSPRSGDLSVYWYQQSLDQGLQFLIQYYNGEERAKGNILERFSAQQFPDLHSELNLSSLELGDSALYFCASSDEGGFWGQSLYGYTFGSGTRLTVV.

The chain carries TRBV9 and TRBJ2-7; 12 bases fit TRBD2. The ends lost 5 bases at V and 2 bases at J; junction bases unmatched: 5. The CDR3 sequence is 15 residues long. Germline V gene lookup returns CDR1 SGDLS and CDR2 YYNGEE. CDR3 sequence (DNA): TGTGCCAGCAGTCGGACTAGCGGGGTAGCCTACGAGCAGTACTTC. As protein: CASSRTSGVAYEQYF.

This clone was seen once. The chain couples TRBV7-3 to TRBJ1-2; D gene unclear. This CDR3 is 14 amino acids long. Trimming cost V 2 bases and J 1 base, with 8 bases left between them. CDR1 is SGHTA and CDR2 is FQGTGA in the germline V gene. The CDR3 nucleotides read TGTGCCAGCAGCTTAGGCGGAGGTAACTATGGCTACACCTTC. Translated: CASSLGGGNYGYTF. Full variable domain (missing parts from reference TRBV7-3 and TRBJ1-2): GAGVSQTPSNKVTEKGKYVELRCDPISGHTALYWYRQSLGQGPEFLIYFQGTGAADDSGLPNDRFFAVRPEGSVSTLKIQRTERGDSAVYLCASSLGGGNYGYTFGSGTRLTVV.

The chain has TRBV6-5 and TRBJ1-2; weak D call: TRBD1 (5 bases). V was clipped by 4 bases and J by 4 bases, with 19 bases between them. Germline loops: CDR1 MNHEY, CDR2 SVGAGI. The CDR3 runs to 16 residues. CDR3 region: CASSSNSRGGGYGYTF. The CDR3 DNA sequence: TGTGCCAGCAGTTCCAACAGCCGGGGGGGTGGCTATGGCTACACCTTC.

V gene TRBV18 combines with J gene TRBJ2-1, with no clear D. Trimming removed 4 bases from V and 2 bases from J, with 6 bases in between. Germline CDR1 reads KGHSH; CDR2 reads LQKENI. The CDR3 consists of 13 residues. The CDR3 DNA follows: TGTGCCAGCTCACTATCACCCTACAATGAGCAGTTCTTC. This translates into CASSLSPYNEQFF.

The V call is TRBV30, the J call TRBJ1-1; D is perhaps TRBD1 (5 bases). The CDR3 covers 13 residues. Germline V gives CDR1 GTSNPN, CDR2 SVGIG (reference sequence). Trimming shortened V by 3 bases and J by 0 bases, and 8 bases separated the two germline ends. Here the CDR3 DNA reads TGTGCCTGGAGCCCACAGGTGAACACTGAAGCTTTCTTT. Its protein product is CAWSPQVNTEAFF.

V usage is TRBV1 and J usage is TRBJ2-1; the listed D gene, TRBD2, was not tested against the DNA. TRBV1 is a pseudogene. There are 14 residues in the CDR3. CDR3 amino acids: CTSSQAASRNEQFF. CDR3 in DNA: TGCACCAGCAGCCAGGCCGCTAGCCGCAATGAGCAGTTCTTC.

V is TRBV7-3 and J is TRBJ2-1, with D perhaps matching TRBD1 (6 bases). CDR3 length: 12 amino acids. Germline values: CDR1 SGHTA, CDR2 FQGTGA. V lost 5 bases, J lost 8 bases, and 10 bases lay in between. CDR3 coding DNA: TGTGCCAGCAGCCTTGGGGGCCATGAGCAGTTCTTC. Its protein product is CASSLGGHEQFF.

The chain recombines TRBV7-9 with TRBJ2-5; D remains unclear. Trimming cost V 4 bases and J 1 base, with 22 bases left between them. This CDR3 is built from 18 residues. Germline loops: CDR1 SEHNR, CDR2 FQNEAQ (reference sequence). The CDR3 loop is CASSYRASMQATQETQYF. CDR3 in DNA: TGTGCCAGCAGCTATAGGGCCTCGATGCAGGCCACCCAAGAGACCCAGTACTTC.

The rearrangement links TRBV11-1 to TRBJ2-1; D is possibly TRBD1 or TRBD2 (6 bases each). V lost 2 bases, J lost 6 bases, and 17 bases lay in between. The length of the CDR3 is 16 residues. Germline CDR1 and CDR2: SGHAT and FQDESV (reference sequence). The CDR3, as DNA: TGTGCCAGCAGCTTATCGGTGGGGGGCCGGGGCAATGAGCAGTTCTTC. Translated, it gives CASSLSVGGRGNEQFF.

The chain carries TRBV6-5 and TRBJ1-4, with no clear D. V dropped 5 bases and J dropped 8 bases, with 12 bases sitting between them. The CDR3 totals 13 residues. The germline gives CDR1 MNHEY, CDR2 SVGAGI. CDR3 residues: CASSSRQREKLFF. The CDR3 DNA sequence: TGTGCCAGCAGTAGTCGGCAGAGGGAAAAACTGTTTTTT.

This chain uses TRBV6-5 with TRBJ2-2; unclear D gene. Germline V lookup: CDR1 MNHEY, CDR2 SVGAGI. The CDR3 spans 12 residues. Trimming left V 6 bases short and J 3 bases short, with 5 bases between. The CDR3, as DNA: TGTGCCAGCAGGCTTTACACCGGGGAGCTGTTTTTT. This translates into CASRLYTGELFF.

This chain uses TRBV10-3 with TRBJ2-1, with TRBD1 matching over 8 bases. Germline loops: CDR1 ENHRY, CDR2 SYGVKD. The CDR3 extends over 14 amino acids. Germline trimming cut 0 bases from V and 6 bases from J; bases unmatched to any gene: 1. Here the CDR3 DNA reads TGTGCCATCAGTGAGTCAACAGGGGGCAATGAGCAGTTCTTC. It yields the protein CAISESTGGNEQFF.

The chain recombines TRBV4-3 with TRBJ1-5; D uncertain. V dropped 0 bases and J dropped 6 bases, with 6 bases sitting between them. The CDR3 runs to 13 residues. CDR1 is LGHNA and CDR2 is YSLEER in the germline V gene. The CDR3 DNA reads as TGCGCCAGCAGCCAAGAGGGTGGTCAGCCCCAGCATTTT. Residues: CASSQEGGQPQHF.

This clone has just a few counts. This chain's CDR3 is CATSRPVGRGTTDTQYF. DNA of the CDR3: TGTGCCACCAGCAGGCCCGTTGGGCGGGGGACCACAGATACGCAGTATTTT. This chain joins TRBV15 and TRBJ2-3; 7 nucleotides align to TRBD2. Trimming cost V 3 bases and J 2 bases; bases outside gene matches: 11. The CDR3 totals 17 residues. Per the germline V gene, CDR1 is LNHNV and CDR2 is YYDKDF (reference sequence).

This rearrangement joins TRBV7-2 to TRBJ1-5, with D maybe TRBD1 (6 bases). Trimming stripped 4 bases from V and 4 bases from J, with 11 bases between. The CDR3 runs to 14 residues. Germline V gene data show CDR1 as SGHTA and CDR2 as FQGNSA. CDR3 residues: CASSYTGRNQPQHF. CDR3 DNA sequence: TGTGCCAGCAGCTATACAGGGAGGAATCAGCCCCAGCATTTT.

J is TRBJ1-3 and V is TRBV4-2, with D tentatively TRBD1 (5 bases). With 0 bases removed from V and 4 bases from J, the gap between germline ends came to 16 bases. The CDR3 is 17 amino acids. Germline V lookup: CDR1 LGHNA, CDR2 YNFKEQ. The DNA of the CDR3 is TGTGCCAGCAGCCAAGATCATCCTCAGGGAATGGGAAACACCATATATTTT. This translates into CASSQDHPQGMGNTIYF.

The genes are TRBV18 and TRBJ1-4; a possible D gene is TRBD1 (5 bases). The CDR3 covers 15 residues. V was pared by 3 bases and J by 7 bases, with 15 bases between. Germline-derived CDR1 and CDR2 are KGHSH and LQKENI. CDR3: CASSPPGLSAEKLFF. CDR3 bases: TGTGCCAGCTCACCCCCGGGACTCAGTGCTGAAAAACTGTTTTTT. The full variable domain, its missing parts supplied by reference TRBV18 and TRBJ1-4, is NAGVMQNPRHLVRRRGQEARLRCSPMKGHSHVYWYRQLPEEGLKFMVYLQKENIIDESGMPKERFSAEFPKEGPSILRIQQVVRGDSAAYFCASSPPGLSAEKLFFGSGTQLSVL.

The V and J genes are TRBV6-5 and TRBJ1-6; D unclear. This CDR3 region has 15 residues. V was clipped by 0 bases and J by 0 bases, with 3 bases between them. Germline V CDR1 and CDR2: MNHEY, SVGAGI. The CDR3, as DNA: TGTGCCAGCAGTTACTCGACCTCCTATAATTCACCCCTCCACTTT. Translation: CASSYSTSYNSPLHF.